This T cell receptor (beta chain) is drawn from a study of T cells in Graves' hyperthyroidism and ophthalmopathy. The source material, RNA transcripts, was used to amplify TCR beta CDR3 regions. HTBI primers were used for first-round RT-PCR of the TCR CDR3. TCRdb reanalysed the multiplex PCR reads using MiXCR and keeps one entry per CDR3 protein. The sample contains around 520,000 distinct CDR3 sequences, 11% to 15% of which appear only once. Hyperthyroidism patients were newly diagnosed, had disease duration under 2 months, and were aged 18 to 65 years. Each diagnosis was grounded in clinical symptoms, serum thyroxine and TRAb, thyroid ultrasound, and orbital computed tomography. V lost 1 base and J lost 4, with 10 bases in between. Germline V gene data show CDR1 as LNHNV and CDR2 as YYDKDF (reference sequence). The CDR3 is made up of 14 amino acids.

The V call is TRBV15, the J call TRBJ1-1; D unresolved. The source of this sequence is a woman in her thirties or forties with Graves' hyperthyroidism. The sample taken for sequencing was blood. The CDR3 region is CATSRVIGSTEAFF. The CDR3 coding sequence is TGTGCCACCAGCAGAGTAATCGGGAGCACTGAAGCTTTCTTT.